The clone carrying this TCR beta chain was recorded at least ten times. The antigen remains unidentified. RNA transcripts were the source from which TCR beta CDR3 regions were amplified. First-round RT-PCR employed HTBI primers, with a second-round multiplex PCR after it. MiXCR was run by TCRdb on the multiplex PCR reads, yielding one entry per CDR3 protein. The sample holds under 800,000 distinct CDR3 sequences; 22% are singletons and the top ten take 7.1%. The sample belongs to a study of Graves' ophthalmopathy and Graves' hyperthyroidism. Study outcomes and limitations: The model reached around 64% sensitivity and about 72% specificity for predicting ophthalmopathy progression.

CDR3 length: 15 residues. V shed 7 bases and J 5 bases; nucleotides not matched to a gene: 11. V gene TRBV12-3 or TRBV12-4 combines with J gene TRBJ2-5; the match to TRBD1 covers 9 bases. The sample consisted of peripheral blood. The origin of this receptor is a woman aged 18-29 years with stable Graves' hyperthyroidism. Some clones in this sample may be carry-over from other donors' samples. As DNA, the CDR3 is TGTGCCAGCACCCCGGGACAGGGCTGGAGGGAGACCCAGTACTTC. Protein: CASTPGQGWRETQYF.